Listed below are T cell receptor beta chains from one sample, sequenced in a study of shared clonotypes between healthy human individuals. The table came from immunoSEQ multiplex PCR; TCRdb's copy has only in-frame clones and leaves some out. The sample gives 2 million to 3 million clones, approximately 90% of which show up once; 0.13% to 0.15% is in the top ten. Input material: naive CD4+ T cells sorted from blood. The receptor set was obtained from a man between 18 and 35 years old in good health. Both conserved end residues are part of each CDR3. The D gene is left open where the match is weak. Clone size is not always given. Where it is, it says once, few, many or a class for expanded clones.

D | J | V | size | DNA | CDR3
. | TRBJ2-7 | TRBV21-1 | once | TGTGCCAGCAGCAAAGACCCCCCCGGGACAGGGGGGCGCGAGCAGTACTTC | CASSKDPPGTGGREQYF
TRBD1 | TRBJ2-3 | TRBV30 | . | TGTGCCTGGAGTAGGGGGCACACAGATACGCAGTATTTT | CAWSRGHTDTQYF
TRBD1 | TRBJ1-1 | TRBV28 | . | TGTGCCAGCAGTTCAGGACAGGGGATAATCGCTGAAGCTTTCTTT | CASSSGQGIIAEAFF
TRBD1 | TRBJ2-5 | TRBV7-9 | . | TGTGCCAGCAACGACCAGGGGGCTGAGACCCAGTACTTC | CASNDQGAETQYF
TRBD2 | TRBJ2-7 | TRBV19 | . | TGTGCCAGTAGGGAAGCGGGAGGGCCGTACGAGCAGTACTTC | CASREAGGPYEQYF
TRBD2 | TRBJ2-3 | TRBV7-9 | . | TGTGCCAGCAGCTTAGTTTTAGCGGGAGGAACAGATACGCAGTATTTT | CASSLVLAGGTDTQYF
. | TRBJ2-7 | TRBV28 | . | TGTGCCAGCAGGGGCCAGGGGGGAAACATACGGAACGAGCAGTACTTC | CASRGQGGNIRNEQYF
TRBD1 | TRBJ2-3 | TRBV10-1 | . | TGCGCCAGCAGCCTTGGACAGGGAATAGATACGCAGTATTTT | CASSLGQGIDTQYF
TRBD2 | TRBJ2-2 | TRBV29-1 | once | TGCAGCGGACTAGCGAAGAACACCGGGGAGCTGTTTTTT | CSGLAKNTGELFF
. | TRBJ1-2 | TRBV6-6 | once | TGTGCCAGCAGTTACTCGGAGGCCAGCACCTTC | CASSYSEASTF
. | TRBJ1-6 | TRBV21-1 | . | TGTGCCAGCAGCAAAGAGACGACGGTTAGCTCCTATAATTCACCCCTCCACTTT | CASSKETTVSSYNSPLHF
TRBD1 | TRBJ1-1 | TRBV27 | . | TGTGCCAGCAGCGGGTTTGGACAGGGGGTAGCTGAAGCTTTCTTT | CASSGFGQGVAEAFF
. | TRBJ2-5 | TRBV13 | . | TGTGCCAGCAGCTTAGGACGGGGACGGCAAGAGACCCAGTACTTC | CASSLGRGRQETQYF
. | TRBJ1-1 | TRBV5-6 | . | TGTGCCAGCAGCTTGGGGGGGCGGAACACTGAAGCTTTCTTT | CASSLGGRNTEAFF
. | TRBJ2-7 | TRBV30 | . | TGTGCCTGGAGTGTAGGGACCTACTACGAGCAGTACTTC | CAWSVGTYYEQYF
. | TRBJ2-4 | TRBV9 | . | TGTGCCAGCAGCCCGAGGGGCCCACCACGGCCAGTAGGTACCTTC | CASSPRGPPRPVGTF
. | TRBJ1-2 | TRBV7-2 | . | TGTGCCAGCAGCCCGGGGACATACTATGGCTACACCTTC | CASSPGTYYGYTF
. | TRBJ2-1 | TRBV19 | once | TGTGCCAGTAGTCGGGGCGGGGGCCAAAATCGGGATGAGCAGTTCTTC | CASSRGGGQNRDEQFF
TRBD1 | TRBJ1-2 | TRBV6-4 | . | TGTGCCAGCAGTGACTCGGCAGGGGGCAACTATGGCTACACCTTC | CASSDSAGGNYGYTF
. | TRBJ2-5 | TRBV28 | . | TGTGCCAGCAGTTATGGACAGACGTACCAAGAGACCCAGTACTTC | CASSYGQTYQETQYF
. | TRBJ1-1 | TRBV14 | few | TGTGCCAGCAGCCAAGTGTGGACTGAAGCTTTCTTT | CASSQVWTEAFF
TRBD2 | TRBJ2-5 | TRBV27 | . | TGTGCCAGCAGTTTGGGACTAGCGCCCCAAGAGACCCAGTACTTC | CASSLGLAPQETQYF
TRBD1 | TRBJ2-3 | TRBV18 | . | TGTGCCAGCTCACCTCGGACAGGTACAGATACGCAGTATTTT | CASSPRTGTDTQYF
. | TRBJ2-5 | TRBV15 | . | TGTGCCACCAGCGTCCTGGGGTCCGGGGAGACCCAGTACTTC | CATSVLGSGETQYF
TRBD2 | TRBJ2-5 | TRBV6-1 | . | TGTGCCAGCAGTGACCTCAGACTAGCGGGAGGGCCTGGAGAGACCCAGTACTTC | CASSDLRLAGGPGETQYF
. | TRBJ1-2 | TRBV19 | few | TGTGCCAGTAGTCTGCAGCACGTCGACTATGGCTACACCTTC | CASSLQHVDYGYTF
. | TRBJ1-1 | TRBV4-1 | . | TGCGCCAGCAGCCAAGCGTTTCTGAACACTGAAGCTTTCTTT | CASSQAFLNTEAFF
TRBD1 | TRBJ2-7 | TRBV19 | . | TGTGCCAGTAGTACCAGACAGGGGGGAAACTACGAGCAGTACTTC | CASSTRQGGNYEQYF
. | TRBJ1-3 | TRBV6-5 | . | TGTGCCAGCAGCCGTAACACCTTCTCTGGAAACACCATATATTTT | CASSRNTFSGNTIYF
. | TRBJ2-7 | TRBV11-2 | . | TGTGCCAGCAGCTTAGATCAGTGGGCACCCCGGGGGCCCGAGCAGTACTTC | CASSLDQWAPRGPEQYF
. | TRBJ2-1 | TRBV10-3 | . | TGTGCCATCAGTGAGTCGTGGGGGGGCCACAATGAGCAGTTCTTC | CAISESWGGHNEQFF
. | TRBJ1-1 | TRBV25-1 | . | TGTGCCAGCAGTGAATCCCGGCCAGGGACCATGAACACTGAAGCTTTCTTT | CASSESRPGTMNTEAFF
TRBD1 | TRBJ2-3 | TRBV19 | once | TGTGCCAGTAGTCCCGGACAGGTCACAGATACGCAGTATTTT | CASSPGQVTDTQYF